A selection of T cell receptor beta chains follows, all from one sample in a study of blood T cell repertoires in COVID-19. Measured with immunoSEQ multiplex PCR; TCRdb has only the in-frame clones, and not every one. The table includes a few hundred thousand clones, roughly 87% detected once. Sequences were obtained from PBMCs or T cells enriched from blood (not recorded which). The receptors stem from a woman in her twenties or thirties who had recovered from COVID-19. Both conserved end residues are part of each CDR3. D genes are given only for firm matches. Size tells how often a clone was seen (once, few, many) or the class of an expanded clone, and some rows leave it out.

v_gene: TRBV6-5
abundance: NA
j_gene: TRBJ2-1
d_gene: TRBD2
CDR3aa: CASSYGKRGGTEQFF
CDR3nt: TGTGCCAGCAGTTACGGCAAGCGGGGGGGTACTGAGCAGTTCTTC

v_gene: TRBV21-1
abundance: once
j_gene: TRBJ2-5
d_gene: NA
CDR3aa: CASSQRLAGGQETQYF
CDR3nt: TGTGCCAGCAGCCAAAGACTAGCGGGGGGACAAGAGACCCAGTACTTC

v_gene: TRBV30
abundance: NA
j_gene: TRBJ1-3
d_gene: TRBD1
CDR3aa: CAWSVRRGPGNTIYF
CDR3nt: TGTGCCTGGAGTGTTCGTAGGGGGCCTGGAAACACCATATATTTT

v_gene: TRBV9
abundance: NA
j_gene: TRBJ1-2
d_gene: NA
CDR3aa: CASSGGQGINYGYTF
CDR3nt: TGTGCCAGCAGCGGGGGGCAGGGGATAAACTATGGCTACACCTTC

v_gene: TRBV7-9
abundance: once
j_gene: TRBJ1-4
d_gene: NA
CDR3aa: CASTGDGEKLFF
CDR3nt: TGTGCCAGCACGGGAGACGGTGAAAAACTGTTTTTT

v_gene: TRBV6-6
abundance: NA
j_gene: TRBJ2-7
d_gene: NA
CDR3aa: CASSYSPITNEQYF
CDR3nt: TGTGCCAGCAGTTACTCGCCTATCACTAACGAGCAGTACTTC

v_gene: TRBV18
abundance: NA
j_gene: TRBJ1-1
d_gene: TRBD1
CDR3aa: CASSPDRGDTEAFF
CDR3nt: TGTGCCAGCTCACCGGACAGGGGTGACACTGAAGCTTTCTTT

v_gene: TRBV5-4
abundance: NA
j_gene: TRBJ2-5
d_gene: TRBD1
CDR3aa: CASSPGQGLGETQYF
CDR3nt: TGTGCCAGCAGCCCAGGACAGGGATTAGGAGAGACCCAGTACTTC

v_gene: TRBV19
abundance: NA
j_gene: TRBJ1-2
d_gene: TRBD1
CDR3aa: CASSRTGTDYGYTF
CDR3nt: TGTGCCAGTAGTCGGACAGGGACGGACTATGGCTACACCTTC

v_gene: TRBV24-1
abundance: NA
j_gene: TRBJ1-5
d_gene: NA
CDR3aa: CATSFAGSNQPQHF
CDR3nt: TGTGCCACCAGTTTTGCAGGGAGCAATCAGCCCCAGCATTTT